These T cell receptor beta chains were read from a single sample in a study of T cell repertoires in cytomegalovirus infection. Their antigens remain unidentified. In TCRdb, the reads were re-called with MiXCR into one record per CDR3 protein. The sample records 7,700 or so distinct CDR3 sequences, 49% being singletons. Input material: PBMCs, sequenced either directly or after in vitro stimulation (not recorded which). These receptors were obtained from a human donor in good health (CMV status not recorded). Some clones in this sample may be carry-over from other donors' samples. The CDR3 runs from the conserved cysteine through the conserved F or W. The D gene is left open where the match is weak. A row's size may be missing; if present it is once, few, many or a size class.

abundance | d_gene | j_gene | v_gene | CDR3aa | CDR3nt
- | - | TRBJ1-2 | TRBV10-1 | CASSESYIYGYTF | TGCGCCAGCAGTGAGTCTTATATCTATGGCTACACCTTC
many | - | TRBJ1-1 | TRBV4-2 | CASSQGQVNTEAFF | TGTGCCAGCAGCCAAGGCCAGGTGAACACTGAAGCTTTCTTT
few | - | TRBJ2-2 | TRBV27 | CASSLRLEGPGELFF | TGTGCCAGCAGTTTAAGGCTTGAGGGACCCGGGGAGCTGTTTTTT
- | TRBD2 | TRBJ2-1 | TRBV28 | CASSGLASVRGYNEQFF | TGTGCCAGCAGTGGACTAGCGTCCGTAAGGGGGTACAATGAGCAGTTCTTC
- | - | TRBJ2-1 | TRBV7-9 | CASSFRGGPPYNEQFF | TGTGCCAGCAGCTTTAGAGGCGGGCCACCCTACAATGAGCAGTTCTTC
- | - | TRBJ2-1 | TRBV28 | CASSPRHAGSYNEQFF | TGTGCCAGCAGTCCCCGACACGCCGGCTCCTACAATGAGCAGTTCTTC
many | - | TRBJ2-3 | TRBV5-1 | CASSLEAGEGATQYF | TGCGCCAGCAGCTTGGAGGCAGGGGAGGGGGCTACGCAGTATTTT
- | TRBD1 | TRBJ1-1 | TRBV7-2 | CASSWGQAWTEAFF | TGTGCCAGCAGCTGGGGACAGGCGTGGACTGAAGCTTTCTTT
- | - | TRBJ2-7 | TRBV9 | CASSVQLTSEQYF | TGTGCCAGCAGCGTTCAACTGACCTCCGAGCAGTACTTC
few | TRBD2 | TRBJ2-1 | TRBV7-2 | CASSLSRGVAYNEQFF | TGTGCCAGCAGCCTTTCTCGGGGGGTTGCCTACAATGAGCAGTTCTTC
few | TRBD2 | TRBJ2-1 | TRBV6-6 | CASSQLAGAYNEQFF | TGTGCCAGCAGTCAGCTAGCGGGAGCCTACAATGAGCAGTTCTTC
many | - | TRBJ2-7 | TRBV11-2 | CASSFGTNEQYF | TGTGCCAGCAGCTTTGGGACAAACGAGCAGTACTTC
- | - | TRBJ2-1 | TRBV4-2 | CAGIQDSSSVGNNEQFF | TGTGCCGGCATCCAAGATTCCTCTAGCGTGGGAAACAATGAGCAGTTCTTC
once | TRBD2 | TRBJ2-1 | TRBV28 | CASSASGRRDEQFF | TGTGCCAGCAGTGCCAGCGGGAGGCGGGATGAGCAGTTCTTC
- | TRBD1 | TRBJ1-5 | TRBV10-3 | CAINESEQGTDETRNPPQHF | TGTGCCATCAATGAGTCGGAACAGGGGACTGACGAGACTCGCAATCCGCCCCAGCATTTT
- | TRBD2 | TRBJ2-5 | TRBV5-1 | CVSSVGLAGEETQYF | TGCGTCAGCAGCGTGGGACTAGCGGGGGAAGAGACCCAGTACTTC
- | TRBD1 | TRBJ1-2 | TRBV7-2 | CASRLGDVTPTGLGRGYTF | TGTGCCAGCCGCCTAGGGGACGTCACTCCGACAGGGCTGGGTCGTGGCTACACCTTC
many | - | TRBJ2-1 | TRBV27 | CASSLAPGGPKYNEQFF | TGTGCCAGCAGTTTGGCCCCCGGGGGCCCCAAGTACAATGAGCAGTTCTTC
- | - | TRBJ1-5 | TRBV10-3 | CASSESEQVSDETRNQPQHF | TGTGCCAGCAGTGAGTCGGAACAGGTTAGTGACGAGACGCGCAATCAGCCCCAGCATTTT
- | TRBD1 | TRBJ1-1 | TRBV5-1 | CASSSGQGTEAFF | TGCGCCAGCAGCTCGGGACAGGGCACTGAAGCTTTCTTT
- | TRBD1 | TRBJ1-2 | TRBV19 | CASRNRDRDSGGYTF | TGTGCCAGCCGAAACCGGGACAGGGATTCGGGTGGCTACACCTTC
- | - | TRBJ2-7 | TRBV19 | CASRRQAYSYEQYF | TGTGCCAGTAGGCGACAGGCTTACTCCTACGAGCAGTACTTC
once | - | TRBJ1-2 | TRBV7-8 | CASSLVKRHCYTF | TGTGCCAGCAGCTTAGTAAAGCGACATTGCTACACCTTC
- | - | TRBJ2-2 | TRBV7-6 | CASRLGTVTVELFF | TGTGCCAGCAGATTAGGGACGGTCACCGTGGAGCTGTTTTTT
many | - | TRBJ1-1 | TRBV11-3 | CARPGQNTEAFF | TGTGCCAGACCCGGACAGAACACTGAAGCTTTCTTT
- | - | TRBJ1-1 | TRBV7-6 | CASSLSRESEAFF | TGTGCTAGCAGCTTAAGCCGGGAATCAGAAGCTTTCTTT
many | - | TRBJ2-2 | TRBV6-1 | CASSTGELFF | TGTGCCAGCAGTACCGGGGAGCTGTTTTTT
many | - | TRBJ1-2 | TRBV6-1 | CASSPRRSEDGYTF | TGTGCCAGCAGTCCCCGGCGTAGCGAGGATGGCTACACCTTC
- | - | TRBJ1-2 | TRBV7-2 | CASSLGDVNPTGLGNGYPF | TGTGCCAGCAGCTTAGGGGACGTCAATCCGACAGGTTTGGGTAATGGCTACCCCTTC
- | - | TRBJ2-5 | TRBV7-2 | CASSLSGSSETQYF | TGTGCCAGCAGCTTATCAGGTTCTTCAGAGACCCAGTACTTC
- | - | TRBJ2-1 | TRBV5-5 | CASTWGNYHFF | TGTGCCAGCACCTGGGGGAATTATCATTTCTTC
- | - | TRBJ1-6 | TRBV7-9 | CAYDGSANSPLHF | TGTGCCTATGATGGGAGTGCCAATTCACCCCTCCACTTT
few | - | TRBJ2-1 | TRBV27 | CASSRPSSEQFF | TGTGCCAGCAGCCGACCCTCTAGTGAGCAGTTCTTC
- | - | TRBJ2-6 | TRBV3-1 | CASSQVPGTKSSGANVLTF | TGTGCCAGCAGCCAAGTCCCCGGGACAAAAAGCTCTGGGGCCAACGTCCTGACTTTC
- | TRBD1 | TRBJ2-2 | TRBV11-2 | CASSSRTRRGRTGEKTGELFF | TGTGCCAGCAGCTCACGGACCCGGCGGGGTCGGACAGGGGAGAAAACCGGGGAGCTGTTTTTT
- | TRBD1 | TRBJ1-5 | TRBV6-6 | CATGILQGTNHSQHF | TGTGCCACAGGCATCCTACAGGGGACCAATCATTCCCAGCATTTT
- | - | TRBJ2-7 | TRBV12-5 | CASGGVSVIGAVPYNEQYF | TGTGCAAGTGGTGGGGTATCGGTAATAGGGGCCGTCCCCTACAATGAGCAGTACTTC
- | TRBD2 | TRBJ2-7 | TRBV7-6 | CASSLAVGGLAYTEQYF | TGTGCCAGCAGCTTAGCGGTAGGGGGACTAGCGTACACCGAGCAGTACTTC
few | - | TRBJ1-2 | TRBV5-4 | CASSPVWGFYGYTF | TGTGCCAGCAGCCCGGTTTGGGGATTCTATGGCTACACCTTC
- | - | TRBJ2-3 | TRBV27 | CARHGDTQFW | TGTGCCAGGCACGGAGATACGCAGTTTTGG
- | TRBD2 | TRBJ2-3 | TRBV7-3 | CASSLLGLAGADTQYF | TGTGCCAGCAGCTTACTCGGACTAGCGGGGGCAGATACGCAGTATTTT
few | - | TRBJ1-5 | TRBV28 | CASSLGDTNQPQHF | TGTGCCAGCAGTTTGGGGGACACCAATCAGCCCCAGCATTTT
- | TRBD1 | TRBJ1-3 | TRBV7-9 | CASSRNSGTVAGNTIYF | TGTGCCAGCAGCCGAAACTCCGGGACAGTTGCTGGAAACACCATATATTTT
few | - | TRBJ2-1 | TRBV19 | CASSIGYTPEDNEQFF | TGTGCCAGTAGTATTGGTTACACACCCGAGGACAATGAGCAGTTCTTC
- | TRBD2 | TRBJ2-1 | TRBV5-8 | CASSPMAVSGAEQFF | TGTGCCAGCAGCCCAATGGCGGTTAGCGGGGCAGAGCAGTTCTTC
- | TRBD1 | TRBJ1-4 | TRBV6-1 | CASSPGQGPSNEKLFF | TGTGCCAGCAGTCCGGGACAGGGGCCCTCTAATGAAAAACTGTTTTTT
- | - | TRBJ2-1 | TRBV7-3 | CAIILSVSLPYNEQFF | TGTGCCATCATCTTATCAGTCTCTCTCCCCTACAATGAGCAGTTCTTC
- | - | TRBJ1-1 | TRBV6-4 | CASSASSGNTEAFF | TGTGCCAGCAGTGCCTCCTCGGGGAACACTGAAGCTTTCTTT
- | TRBD1 | TRBJ2-3 | TRBV20-1 | CSARRQPSTGSTQDTQYF | TGCAGTGCTAGACGGCAACCATCGACAGGGAGCACACAGGATACGCAGTATTTT
- | TRBD1 | TRBJ2-6 | TRBV5-1 | CASSQSTGAYAAGGANVLTF | TGCGCCAGCAGCCAATCAACAGGGGCCTATGCGGCTGGTGGGGCCAACGTCCTGACTTTC
- | - | TRBJ1-1 | TRBV4-1 | CASSPARDSSGFATEAFF | TGCGCCAGCAGCCCAGCCAGGGATTCGTCGGGGTTCGCTACTGAAGCTTTCTTT